The clone carrying this T cell receptor beta chain appeared a few times. Only in-frame clones appear in the TCRdb table, and some are missing; sequencing was by immunoSEQ multiplex PCR. Of 50,000 to 70,000 clones listed, around three quarters were seen once; the top ten hold 3.2%. This sample was included in a study of blood T cell repertoires in COVID-19. V lost 1 base and J 7 bases, leaving 13 bases between the germline ends. The CDR3 runs to 15 residues. CDR1 and CDR2 from the germline V gene are MGHRA and YSYEKL. The sequenced material came from peripheral blood. This chain connects TRBV4-1 to TRBJ1-4, with D unresolved. The TCR was taken from a man in his 60s with acute or convalescent COVID-19. This CDR3 reads CASSQGMTGAEKLFF. Here the CDR3 DNA reads TGCGCCAGCAGCCAAGGGATGACGGGAGCTGAAAAACTGTTTTTT.